The 28 T cell receptor beta chains reported below all come from one sample, sequenced in a study of blood T cell repertoires in COVID-19. TCRdb keeps only in-frame clones here, not all; method: immunoSEQ multiplex PCR. Of 100,000 to 120,000 clones in the sample, just under 90% were seen once. The specimen sequenced was peripheral blood. These receptors were collected from a woman aged 50 to 60 with acute or convalescent COVID-19.

The chain joins TRBV27 to TRBJ1-5; D unclear. The V end was cut by 5 bases, the J end by 0 bases, with 11 bases between. Germline V lookup: CDR1 MNHEY, CDR2 SMNVEV (reference sequence). This CDR3 is 15 amino acids long. The CDR3, as DNA: TGTGCCAGCAGTCGGACCGGGAATAGCAATCAGCCCCAGCATTTT. Translated: CASSRTGNSNQPQHF.

This chain links TRBV6-5 with TRBJ1-4; D gene uncertain. Germline V CDR1 and CDR2: MNHEY, SVGAGI. Trimming cost V 0 bases and J 4 bases, with 9 bases left between them. The CDR3 has 15 amino acids. The CDR3 DNA reads as TGTGCCAGCAGTTACTCGAGAGGGCGTAATGAAAAACTGTTTTTT. Translating it yields CASSYSRGRNEKLFF.

This chain links TRBV28 with TRBJ1-5; D is unclear. The CDR3 has 12 amino acids. Deletions cut 4 bases from V and 9 bases from J, with 10 bases between. Germline lookup yields CDR1 MDHEN and CDR2 SYDVKM. The CDR3 loop is CASSSTPRPQHF. DNA for the CDR3: TGTGCCAGCAGTTCGACACCTCGGCCCCAGCATTTT.

V is TRBV28 and J is TRBJ2-7, with D perhaps TRBD1 (6 bases). The CDR3 is 14 residues long. The V and J ends lost 7 bases and 3 bases respectively, with 16 bases between them. In germline, CDR1 is MDHEN, CDR2 SYDVKM. In DNA, the CDR3 is TGTGCCAGCACCCTCACAGGGCCCCTCTACGAGCAGTACTTC. This codes for CASTLTGPLYEQYF. The variable domain in full, with the rest retrieved from reference TRBV28 and TRBJ2-7, is DVKVTQSSRYLVKRTGEKVFLECVQDMDHENMFWYRQDPGLGLRLIYFSYDVKMKEKGDIPEGYSVSREKKERFSLILESASTNQTSMYLCASTLTGPLYEQYFGPGTRLTVT.

The gene calls are TRBV7-2 and TRBJ1-3; D is uncertain. V was shortened by 1 base and J by 0 bases, with 10 bases between the two germline ends. This CDR3 is 16 amino acids long. Germline V lookup: CDR1 SGHTA, CDR2 FQGNSA. CDR3 coding DNA: TGTGCCAGCAGCTTAGTTTTGGTGAGCTCTGGAAACACCATATATTTT. Residues: CASSLVLVSSGNTIYF. Full variable domain (rest looked up from reference TRBV7-2 and TRBJ1-3): GAGVSQSPSNKVTEKGKDVELRCDPISGHTALYWYRQSLGQGLEFLIYFQGNSAPDKSGLPSDRFSAERTGGSVSTLTIQRTQQEDSAVYLCASSLVLVSSGNTIYFGEGSWLTVV.

J is TRBJ1-2 and V is TRBV20-1, with unresolved D. The germline V gene has CDR1 DFQATT and CDR2 SNEGSKA (reference sequence). With 5 bases removed from V and 8 bases from J, the gap between germline ends came to 12 bases. This CDR3 has 11 amino acids. The CDR3 coding sequence is TGCAGTGCTCTAGATCACCCCGGCTACACCTTC. Amino acids: CSALDHPGYTF.

The chain uses TRBV29-1 and TRBJ2-7, with D perhaps TRBD1 (6 bases). Trimming removed 7 bases from V and 1 base from J, with 8 bases in between. The CDR3 consists of 11 residues. The germline V gene encodes CDR1 SQVTM and CDR2 ANQGSEA. CDR3 loop: CSAQGSYEQYF. CDR3 in DNA: TGCAGCGCACAGGGATCCTACGAGCAGTACTTC.

This rearrangement joins TRBV19 to TRBJ2-2, with 8 bases identical to TRBD1. The V gene's germline CDR1 is LNHDA and CDR2 SQIVND (reference sequence). V dropped 9 bases and J dropped 8; count of bases not matched to a gene: 11. This CDR3 comprises 14 residues. The CDR3: CASRTDRAAGELFF. The CDR3 DNA reads as TGTGCCAGCCGGACGGACAGGGCAGCGGGGGAGCTGTTTTTT. The variable domain in full, with the rest retrieved from reference TRBV19 and TRBJ2-2, is DGGITQSPKYLFRKEGQNVTLSCEQNLNHDAMYWYRQDPGQGLRLIYYSQIVNDFQKGDIAEGYSVSREKKESFPLTVTSAQKNPTAFYLCASRTDRAAGELFFGEGSRLTVL.

The J gene is TRBJ2-5, the V gene TRBV7-2; no definite D call. This CDR3 spans 11 amino acids. From germline, CDR1 is SGHTA and CDR2 FQGNSA. The germline V and J ends were trimmed by 3 bases and 5 bases, with 4 bases remaining between them. CDR3 sequence reads: CASSFMETQYF. Written as DNA, the CDR3 is TGTGCCAGCAGCTTTATGGAGACCCAGTACTTC.

The count of this clone is one. The V call is TRBV19, the J call TRBJ1-1, with 9 bases lining up with TRBD1. The V gene's germline CDR1 is LNHDA and CDR2 SQIVND (reference sequence). J was trimmed by 9 bases and V by 5 bases; bases with no gene match: 16. This CDR3 is 16 amino acids long. In DNA form, the CDR3 reads TGTGCCAGTAGTCCCTCGGATTTAGGGGGACAGGGAAAAGCTTTCTTT. It codes for CASSPSDLGGQGKAFF.

J is TRBJ1-5 and V is TRBV3-1 (or the pseudogene TRBV3-2); D remains unclear. The germline V gene has CDR1 LGHDT and CDR2 YNNKEL (reference sequence). The CDR3 contains 13 residues. V lost 1 base to trimming and J lost 7 bases, with 8 bases between them. The CDR3 protein is CASSQVSGQPQHF. The CDR3 coding sequence is TGTGCCAGCAGCCAAGTGAGCGGGCAGCCCCAGCATTTT.

The chain uses TRBV12-5 and TRBJ2-3; D is unclear. V lost 5 bases and J lost 1, with 4 bases in between. The CDR3 spans 12 residues. Per the germline V gene, CDR1 is LGHNT and CDR2 is FRNRAP. CDR3 loop: CASGIGTDTQYF. CDR3 nucleotide sequence: TGTGCTAGTGGTATCGGCACAGATACGCAGTATTTT.

This chain connects TRBV28 to TRBJ1-4; 8 nucleotides line up with TRBD1. This CDR3 has 14 amino acids. The ends lost 6 bases at V and 4 bases at J; junction bases unmatched: 4. Germline V gene sequence: CDR1 MDHEN, CDR2 SYDVKM. DNA for the CDR3: TGTGCCAGCAGACCGGGACAGGTTAATGAAAAACTGTTTTTT. Encoded protein: CASRPGQVNEKLFF.

This CDR3 is CASSQDPGYQPQHF. CDR3 DNA sequence: TGTGCCAGCAGCCAAGATCCAGGATATCAGCCCCAGCATTTT. This chain links TRBV3-1 (or the pseudogene TRBV3-2) with TRBJ1-5; D call uncertain. This CDR3 region has 14 residues. The germline CDR1 and CDR2 sequences are LGHDT and YNNKEL (reference sequence). V shed 0 bases and J shed 5 bases, with 8 bases lying between them.

The J gene is TRBJ1-6, the V gene TRBV30; no firm D call. CDR1 and CDR2 from the germline V gene are GTSNPN and SVGIG (reference sequence). The CDR3 runs to 13 residues. V lost 0 bases and J 5 bases, leaving 5 bases between the germline ends. The chain's CDR3 is CAWSVNNNSPLHF. CDR3 DNA: TGTGCCTGGAGTGTAAACAATAATTCACCCCTCCACTTT.

CDR3: CASSEPPGGGSSYEQYF. The CDR3, as DNA: TGTGCCAGCAGTGAACCCCCTGGGGGGGGCTCCTCCTACGAGCAGTACTTC. The chain combines TRBV6-1 with TRBJ2-7, with D tentatively TRBD2 (7 bases). From germline, CDR1 is MNHNS and CDR2 SASEGT. The CDR3 loop spans 17 amino acids. Deletions cut 2 bases from V and 0 bases from J, with 17 bases between.

This clone was observed a few times. The chain recombines TRBV11-3 with TRBJ2-1; D is possibly TRBD1 (6 bases). Between the trimmed V and J ends, which lost 4 bases and 7 bases, there was a span of 14 bases. Germline assignment: CDR1 SGHNT and CDR2 YENEEA. The CDR3 length is 14 residues. Here the CDR3 DNA reads TGTGCCAGCAGCTCAACGGACAGCCCGAATGAGCAGTTCTTC. Translating it yields CASSSTDSPNEQFF.

The CDR3: CASSSTGTSQFNEQFF. The CDR3 nucleotides are TGTGCCAGCAGCTCAACAGGGACTAGCCAGTTCAATGAGCAGTTCTTC. The rearrangement uses TRBV9 and TRBJ2-1, with TRBD2 matching 9 bases. Trimming removed 4 bases from V and 6 bases from J; junction bases left unmatched: 11. Germline V CDR1 and CDR2: SGDLS, YYNGEE. This CDR3 has 16 residues. Full variable domain (remainder filled in from reference TRBV9 and TRBJ2-1): DSGVTQTPKHLITATGQRVTLRCSPRSGDLSVYWYQQSLDQGLQFLIQYYNGEERAKGNILERFSAQQFPDLHSELNLSSLELGDSALYFCASSSTGTSQFNEQFFGPGTRLTVL.

V and J are TRBV7-9 and TRBJ1-6; D possibly corresponds to TRBD1 (5 bases). Germline V CDR1 and CDR2: SEHNR, FQNEAQ (reference sequence). Trimming stripped 1 base from V and 7 bases from J, with 11 bases between. This CDR3 spans 15 amino acids. This CDR3 reads CASSLVQVGNSPLHF. The CDR3 DNA reads TGTGCCAGCAGCTTAGTACAGGTCGGGAATTCACCCCTCCACTTT. Together with reference TRBV7-9 and TRBJ1-6, the CDR3 gives the full variable domain: DTGVSQNPRHKITKRGQNVTFRCDPISEHNRLYWYRQTLGQGPEFLTYFQNEAQLEKSRLLSDRFSAERPKGSFSTLEIQRTEQGDSAMYLCASSLVQVGNSPLHFGNGTRLTVT.

The V gene is TRBV30, the J gene TRBJ1-5; a possible D gene is TRBD1 (6 bases). The CDR3 has 14 residues. Trimming shortened V by 2 bases and J by 0 bases, and 8 bases separated the two germline ends. Germline CDR1 GTSNPN, CDR2 SVGIG (reference sequence). In DNA, the CDR3 is TGTGCCTGGAGTACAGGGAGTAGCAATCAGCCCCAGCATTTT. Translation gives CAWSTGSSNQPQHF.

The V and J genes are TRBV7-9 and TRBJ1-1, with 8 bases aligning to TRBD1. The V segment lost 3 bases and the J segment 3 bases; nucleotides outside the gene matches: 6. The length of the CDR3 is 15 residues. The V gene's germline CDR1 is SEHNR and CDR2 FQNEAQ (reference sequence). The CDR3: CASSFDRGWDTEAFF. As DNA, the CDR3 is TGTGCCAGCAGCTTCGACAGGGGTTGGGACACTGAAGCTTTCTTT.

J is TRBJ2-1 and V is TRBV6-2 or TRBV6-3; possible D gene TRBD2, 5 bases. Trimming left V 2 bases short and J 4 bases short, with 15 bases between. CDR1 and CDR2 from the germline V gene are MNHEY and SVGEGT. The CDR3 loop spans 16 amino acids. CDR3 loop: CASSYDPSRLYNEQFF. CDR3 DNA: TGTGCCAGCAGTTACGATCCTAGCCGTCTTTACAATGAGCAGTTCTTC.

The chain couples TRBV18 to TRBJ1-5; 7 nucleotides align to TRBD1. Per the germline V gene, CDR1 is KGHSH and CDR2 is LQKENI. V lost 4 bases to trimming and J lost 5 bases; unmatched junction nucleotides: 5. CDR3 size: 14 residues. DNA of the CDR3: TGTGCCAGCTCACTTCTCCAGGGGGATCAGCCCCAGCATTTT. It encodes CASSLLQGDQPQHF.

The count of this clone is one. The CDR3 region has the DNA TGTGCCTGGGGGGCCAGCGGAGACTATGGCTACACCTTC. It codes for CAWGASGDYGYTF. The V call is TRBV30, the J call TRBJ1-2; D is perhaps TRBD1 (5 bases). Trimming stripped 5 bases from V and 3 bases from J, with 13 bases between. The CDR3 totals 13 residues. Germline V gives CDR1 GTSNPN, CDR2 SVGIG (reference sequence). Combining the CDR3 with reference TRBV30 and TRBJ1-2 gives the whole variable domain SQTIHQWPATLVQPVGSPLSLECTVEGTSNPNLYWYRQAAGRGLQLLFYSVGIGQISSEVPQNLSASRPQDRQFILSSKKLLLSDSGFYLCAWGASGDYGYTFGSGTRLTVV.

J is TRBJ2-7 and V is TRBV5-6; TRBD1 agrees at 10 bases. Trimming at V came to 0 bases and at J to 2 bases, leaving 2 bases not matched to a gene. The CDR3 is made up of 15 amino acids. CDR1 is SGHDT and CDR2 is YYEEEE in the germline V gene. The CDR3 DNA reads as TGTGCCAGCAGCTTGGGGGGACAGGGGACCTACGAGCAGTACTTC. This codes for CASSLGGQGTYEQYF.

This sequence joins TRBV5-1 and TRBJ1-5; maybe TRBD1 (5 bases). The V gene lost 4 bases and the J gene lost 6 bases, with 14 bases spanning the gap. Germline V lookup: CDR1 SGHRS, CDR2 YFSETQ. The CDR3 is made up of 14 amino acids. In DNA form, the CDR3 reads TGCGCCAGCAGCCCGATGGGGGGGACTCAGCCCCAGCATTTT. This gives the protein CASSPMGGTQPQHF.

This chain uses TRBV11-2 with TRBJ1-2; 7 bases line up with TRBD1. The CDR3 consists of 18 residues. Germline CDR1 reads SGHAT; CDR2 reads FQNNGV. The junction had 18 bases not matched to a gene; V was cut back by 5 bases and J by 3 bases. The CDR3 is CASSHSGDRYILYYGYTF. The CDR3 DNA sequence: TGTGCCAGCAGCCATAGTGGGGACAGATATATCCTTTACTATGGCTACACCTTC.

CDR3 DNA: TGTGCCAGCAGCCCGGGGCCCTTTATGGGGACTACAGATACGCAGTATTTT. Translation gives CASSPGPFMGTTDTQYF. The genes are TRBV5-4 and TRBJ2-3, with D possibly being TRBD2 (6 bases). V was pared by 4 bases and J by 3 bases, with 21 bases between. The germline V gene encodes CDR1 SGHNT and CDR2 YYREEE (reference sequence). The length of the CDR3 is 17 residues.